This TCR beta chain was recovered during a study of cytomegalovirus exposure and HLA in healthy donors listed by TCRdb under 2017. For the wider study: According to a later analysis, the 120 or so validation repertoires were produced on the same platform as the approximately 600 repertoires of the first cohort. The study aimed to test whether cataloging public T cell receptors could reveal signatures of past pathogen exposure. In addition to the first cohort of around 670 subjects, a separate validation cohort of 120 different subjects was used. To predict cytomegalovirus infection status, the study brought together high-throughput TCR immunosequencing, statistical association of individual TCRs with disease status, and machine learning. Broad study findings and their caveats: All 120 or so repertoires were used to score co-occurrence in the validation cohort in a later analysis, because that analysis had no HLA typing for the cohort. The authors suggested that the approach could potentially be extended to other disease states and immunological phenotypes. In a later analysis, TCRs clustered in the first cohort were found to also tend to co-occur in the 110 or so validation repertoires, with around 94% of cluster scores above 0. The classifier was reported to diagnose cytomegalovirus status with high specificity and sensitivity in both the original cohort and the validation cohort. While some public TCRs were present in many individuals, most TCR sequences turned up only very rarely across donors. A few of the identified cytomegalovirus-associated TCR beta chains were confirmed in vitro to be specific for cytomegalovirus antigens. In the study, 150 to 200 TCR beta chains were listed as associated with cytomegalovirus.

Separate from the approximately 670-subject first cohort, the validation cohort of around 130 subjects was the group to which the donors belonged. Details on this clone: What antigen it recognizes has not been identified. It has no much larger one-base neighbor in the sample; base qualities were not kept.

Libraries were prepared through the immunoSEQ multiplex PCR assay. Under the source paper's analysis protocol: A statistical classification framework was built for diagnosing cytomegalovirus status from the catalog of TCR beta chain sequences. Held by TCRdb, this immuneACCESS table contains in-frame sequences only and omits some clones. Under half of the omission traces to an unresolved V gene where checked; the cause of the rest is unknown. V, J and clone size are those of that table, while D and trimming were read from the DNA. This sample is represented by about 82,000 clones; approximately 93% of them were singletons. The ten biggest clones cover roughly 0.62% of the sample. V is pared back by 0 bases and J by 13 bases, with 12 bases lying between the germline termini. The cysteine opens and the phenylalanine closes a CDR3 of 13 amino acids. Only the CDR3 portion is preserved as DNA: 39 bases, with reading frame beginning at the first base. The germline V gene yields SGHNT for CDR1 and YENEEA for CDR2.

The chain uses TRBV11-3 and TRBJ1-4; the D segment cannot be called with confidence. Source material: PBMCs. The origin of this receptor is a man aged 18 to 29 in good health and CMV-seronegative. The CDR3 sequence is CASSLDEGAGLFF. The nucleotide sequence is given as TGTGCCAGCAGCTTAGATGAGGGAGCAGGACTGTTTTTT.